The 14 T cell receptor beta chains below were found in one sample sequenced in a study of graft-versus-host responses after intestinal transplantation. Clones were sequenced by immunoSEQ multiplex PCR, and TCRdb holds only the in-frame ones, with some missing. The data hold 50,000 to 55,000 clones, with roughly 90% observed a single time. The antigens these receptors bind are not known. Sample: unstimulated CD4+ T cells sorted from spleen or lymph node cells, taken before transplant. The receptors here all came from a human donor who was the organ donor for an intestinal transplant.

The chain combines TRBV5-1 with TRBJ2-7, with 7 nucleotides matching TRBD1. The germline V gene encodes CDR1 SGHRS and CDR2 YFSETQ. The CDR3 has 14 residues. The V segment lost 4 bases and the J segment 3 bases; nucleotides outside the gene matches: 7. In nucleotides, the CDR3 is TGCGCCAGCAGCCTGGGACAGACCTTCTACGAGCAGTACTTC. Protein sequence: CASSLGQTFYEQYF. Complete variable domain (other parts from reference TRBV5-1 and TRBJ2-7): KAGVTQTPRYLIKTRGQQVTLSCSPISGHRSVSWYQQTPGQGLQFLFEYFSETQRNKGNFPGRFSGRQFSNSRSEMNVSTLELGDSALYLCASSLGQTFYEQYFGPGTRLTVT.

This rearrangement joins TRBV19 to TRBJ1-2, with D possibly matching TRBD1 (6 bases). The V end was cut by 4 bases, the J end by 4 bases, with 13 bases between. The CDR3 consists of 14 residues. Germline V gene data show CDR1 as LNHDA and CDR2 as SQIVND (reference sequence). CDR3 amino acids: CASSTSRGPYGYTF. The CDR3 DNA follows: TGTGCCAGTAGTACGAGCAGGGGCCCCTATGGCTACACCTTC. The variable domain in full, with the rest retrieved from reference TRBV19 and TRBJ1-2, is DGGITQSPKYLFRKEGQNVTLSCEQNLNHDAMYWYRQDPGQGLRLIYYSQIVNDFQKGDIAEGYSVSREKKESFPLTVTSAQKNPTAFYLCASSTSRGPYGYTFGSGTRLTVV.

V and J are TRBV14 and TRBJ2-1; TRBD2 agrees at 7 bases. This CDR3 spans 16 amino acids. V lost 4 bases and J lost 5; bases outside the gene matches: 11. Germline values: CDR1 SGHDN, CDR2 FVKESK. Here the CDR3 reads CASSLGTRAGDNEQFF. In DNA, the CDR3 is TGTGCCAGCAGCCTAGGCACGAGGGCGGGAGACAATGAGCAGTTCTTC. The full variable domain, its missing parts supplied by reference TRBV14 and TRBJ2-1, is EAGVTQFPSHSVIEKGQTVTLRCDPISGHDNLYWYRRVMGKEIKFLLHFVKESKQDESGMPNNRFLAERTGGTYSTLKVQPAELEDSGVYFCASSLGTRAGDNEQFFGPGTRLTVL.

The chain is built from TRBV6-5 and TRBJ1-2; 8 bases agree with TRBD1. V lost 8 bases and J lost 7; bases outside the gene matches: 15. The CDR3 is 15 amino acids. Per germline, CDR1 MNHEY and CDR2 SVGAGI. CDR3 DNA: TGTGCCAGCGGAACCCTAACAGGGGGGGTGGCTGGCTACACCTTC. This encodes CASGTLTGGVAGYTF.

This chain uses TRBV28 with TRBJ1-6; 8 positions match TRBD1. The junction had 8 bases not matched to a gene; V was cut back by 6 bases and J by 7 bases. Germline V gene sequence: CDR1 MDHEN, CDR2 SYDVKM. There are 15 residues in the CDR3. CDR3 sequence: CASRPSTGDNSPLHF. The CDR3 DNA is TGTGCCAGCAGGCCTTCGACAGGGGACAATTCACCCCTCCACTTT.

V and J are TRBV27 and TRBJ1-2; the D gene is possibly TRBD1 (6 bases). The CDR3 runs to 14 residues. V was pared by 2 bases and J by 3 bases, with 10 bases between. CDR1 is MNHEY, CDR2 SMNVEV, per germline (reference sequence). CDR3 sequence (DNA): TGTGCCAGCAGTTTACGGGACAACCACTATGGCTACACCTTC. Translated, it gives CASSLRDNHYGYTF.

The chain uses TRBV25-1 and TRBJ2-1; 9 positions agree with TRBD1. The junction had 13 bases not matched to a gene; V was cut back by 7 bases and J by 6 bases. The CDR3 sequence is 16 residues long. Germline CDR1 MGHDK, CDR2 SYGVNS. The CDR3 DNA reads TGTGCCAGCACGCCCCCCGGGGACAGGGCAATCAATGAGCAGTTCTTC. Its protein is CASTPPGDRAINEQFF.

The chain recombines TRBV30 with TRBJ2-6, with D unresolved. Germline CDR1 and CDR2: GTSNPN and SVGIG (reference sequence). The germline V and J ends were trimmed by 1 base and 2 bases, with 9 bases remaining between them. The CDR3 has 15 residues. The CDR3 DNA is TGTGCCTGGAGTGCCCGATCGGCTGGGGCCAACGTCCTGACTTTC. Translated: CAWSARSAGANVLTF.

The DNA for the CDR3 is TGTGCCAGCAGCTGGACAGGGGAGGGTACGCAGTATTTT. Residues: CASSWTGEGTQYF. J is TRBJ2-3 and V is TRBV7-9; the match to TRBD1 covers 9 bases. The CDR3 is 13 residues long. Germline CDR1 SEHNR, CDR2 FQNEAQ (reference sequence). V lost 4 bases and J lost 8; bases outside the gene matches: 4. Looking up the rest from reference TRBV7-9 and TRBJ2-3 gives the full variable domain: DTGVSQNPRHKITKRGQNVTFRCDPISEHNRLYWYRQTLGQGPEFLTYFQNEAQLEKSRLLSDRFSAERPKGSFSTLEIQRTEQGDSAMYLCASSWTGEGTQYFGPGTRLTVL.

The rearrangement joins TRBV11-1 to TRBJ2-5; D unresolved. This CDR3 region has 13 residues. Looked up from germline, CDR1 is SGHAT and CDR2 is FQDESV (reference sequence). Trimming took off 4 bases at V and 1 base at J, with 7 bases between the two ends. The CDR3 is CASSYRVQETQYF. The CDR3, as DNA: TGTGCCAGCAGCTACCGGGTCCAAGAGACCCAGTACTTC.

The chain combines TRBV7-9 with TRBJ2-7, with a weak D call TRBD1 (6 bases). This CDR3 is 12 amino acids long. Germline CDR1 SEHNR, CDR2 FQNEAQ (reference sequence). V was shortened by 5 bases and J by 3 bases, with 8 bases between the two germline ends. Here the CDR3 DNA reads TGTGCCAGCAGCACACAGGGCTACGAGCAGTACTTC. This encodes CASSTQGYEQYF.

The J gene is TRBJ2-1, the V gene TRBV9; D possibly corresponds to TRBD1 (6 bases). Trimming removed 4 bases at V and 4 bases at J, with 18 bases between. The CDR3 consists of 16 residues. Germline V lookup: CDR1 SGDLS, CDR2 YYNGEE. The CDR3, as DNA: TGTGCCAGCAGCCCCACGACGACAGGCATATACAATGAGCAGTTCTTC. Its translation is CASSPTTTGIYNEQFF.

The genes are TRBV7-2 and TRBJ1-2; TRBD1 might be the D (6 bases). Germline loops: CDR1 SGHTA, CDR2 FQGNSA. Trimming took off 0 bases at V and 5 bases at J, with 13 bases between the two ends. This CDR3 has 15 amino acids. The CDR3 nucleotides read TGTGCCAGCAGCTTAGCGGACAGAGACGGATATGGCTACACCTTC. It translates to CASSLADRDGYGYTF. The full variable domain, in which reference TRBV7-2 and TRBJ1-2 provide the parts outside the CDR3, is GAGVSQSPSNKVTEKGKDVELRCDPISGHTALYWYRQSLGQGLEFLIYFQGNSAPDKSGLPSDRFSAERTGGSVSTLTIQRTQQEDSAVYLCASSLADRDGYGYTFGSGTRLTVV.

This clone was counted a single time. V usage is TRBV18 and J usage is TRBJ2-1; 9 nucleotides align to TRBD2. CDR1 and CDR2 (germline): KGHSH, LQKENI. V shed 0 bases and J 9 bases; nucleotides not matched to a gene: 6. The CDR3 is 15 amino acids. In nucleotides, the CDR3 is TGTGCCAGCTCACCACCTGGCGGGAGGGCCGGTGAGCAGTTCTTC. The encoded protein is CASSPPGGRAGEQFF.